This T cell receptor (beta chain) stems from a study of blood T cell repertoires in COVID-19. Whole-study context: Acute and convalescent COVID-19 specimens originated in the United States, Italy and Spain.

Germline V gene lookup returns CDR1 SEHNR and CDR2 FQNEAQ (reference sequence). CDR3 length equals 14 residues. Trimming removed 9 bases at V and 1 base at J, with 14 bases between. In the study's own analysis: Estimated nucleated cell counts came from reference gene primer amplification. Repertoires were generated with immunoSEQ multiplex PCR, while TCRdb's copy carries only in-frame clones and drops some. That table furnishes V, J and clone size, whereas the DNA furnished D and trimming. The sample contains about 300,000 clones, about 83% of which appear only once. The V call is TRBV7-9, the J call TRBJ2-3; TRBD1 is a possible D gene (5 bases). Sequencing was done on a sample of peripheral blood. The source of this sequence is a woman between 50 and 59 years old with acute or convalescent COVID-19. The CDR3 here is CARQDGTGTDTQYF. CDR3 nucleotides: TGTGCCAGACAGGACGGAACCGGCACAGATACGCAGTATTTT.